These 22 T cell receptor beta chains originate from one sample sequenced in a study of shared clonotypes between healthy human individuals. Method: immunoSEQ multiplex PCR; TCRdb's copy keeps in-frame clones and lacks some. The data show approximately 1.4 million clones, about 98% seen once. Sequenced material: naive CD4+ T cells sorted from blood. Subset reported: CD45RA+ positively selected. The receptors come from a man aged 25-45 years in good health.

This rearrangement joins TRBV19 to TRBJ2-2; D possibly uses TRBD1 or TRBD2 (5 bases each). V lost 3 bases and J 6 bases, leaving 17 bases between the germline ends. The CDR3 sequence is 16 residues long. Germline values: CDR1 LNHDA, CDR2 SQIVND (reference sequence). The CDR3 reads CASSIPTARGAGELFF. The CDR3 DNA follows: TGTGCCAGTAGTATTCCCACCGCAAGGGGAGCCGGGGAGCTGTTTTTT.

The J gene is TRBJ1-1, the V gene TRBV11-2; 7 bases line up with TRBD1. Per the germline V gene, CDR1 is SGHAT and CDR2 is FQNNGV. This CDR3 spans 13 amino acids. The V and J ends lost 8 bases and 4 bases, in that order; junction bases with no gene match: 7. As DNA, the CDR3 is TGTGCCAGCGGCACAGGGGTTGTCACTGAAGCTTTCTTT. This codes for CASGTGVVTEAFF.

This chain joins TRBV11-2 and TRBJ2-2; a possible D gene is TRBD1 (6 bases). V lost 1 base, J lost 2 bases, and 11 bases lay in between. The CDR3 totals 16 residues. Germline V gene sequence: CDR1 SGHAT, CDR2 FQNNGV. Here the CDR3 DNA reads TGTGCCAGCAGCTTAGGAGGGACAAGAAACACCGGGGAGCTGTTTTTT. The encoded protein is CASSLGGTRNTGELFF.

As concerns this clone: The same CDR3 arises from other DNA sequences in this sample as well. CDR3 residues: CASSFTSGNTIYF. CDR3 DNA sequence: TGTGCCAGCAGTTTTACCTCTGGAAACACCATATATTTT. The V and J genes are TRBV27 and TRBJ1-3; D is unresolved. Trimming cost V 3 bases and J 0 bases, with 3 bases left between them. The germline V gene has CDR1 MNHEY and CDR2 SMNVEV (reference sequence). This CDR3 comprises 13 residues.

This rearrangement joins TRBV6-1 to TRBJ2-1; 10 nucleotides agree with TRBD2. The trim removed 4 bases at V and 1 base at J, leaving 4 bases unmatched. CDR3 length equals 16 residues. Germline loops: CDR1 MNHNS, CDR2 SASEGT. CDR3 in amino acids: CASSAASGSSYNEQFF. DNA for the CDR3: TGTGCCAGCAGTGCGGCTAGCGGGAGTTCCTACAATGAGCAGTTCTTC.

This clone was detected only once. The V call is TRBV11-2, the J call TRBJ2-6; D remains ambiguous. The germline V gene has CDR1 SGHAT and CDR2 FQNNGV. The CDR3 is 14 residues long. Trimming left V 5 bases short and J 4 bases short, with 9 bases between. In DNA form, the CDR3 reads TGTGCCAGCAGCCGGATCGTGGGGGCCAACGTCCTGACTTTC. Translation: CASSRIVGANVLTF.

The rearrangement links TRBV13 to TRBJ2-7; possible D gene TRBD2, 5 bases. CDR1 and CDR2 (germline): PRHDT, FYEKMQ (reference sequence). The CDR3 sequence is 17 residues long. Trimming cost V 5 bases and J 2 bases, with 22 bases left between them. For the CDR3, the DNA is TGTGCCAGCAGCGCACCACTCGGGGTTCGAGGAACCTACGAGCAGTACTTC. Translation gives CASSAPLGVRGTYEQYF. Based on the CDR3 plus reference TRBV13 and TRBJ2-7, the full variable domain is AAGVIQSPRHLIKEKRETATLKCYPIPRHDTVYWYQQGPGQDPQFLISFYEKMQSDKGSIPDRFSAQQFSDYHSELNMSSLELGDSALYFCASSAPLGVRGTYEQYFGPGTRLTVT.

This clone was recorded once. The chain combines TRBV19 with TRBJ2-4, with 9 bases lining up with TRBD1. The J segment lost 6 bases and the V segment lost 7 bases, leaving 4 bases of the junction unmatched. The CDR3 is made up of 13 amino acids. From germline, CDR1 is LNHDA and CDR2 SQIVND (reference sequence). The CDR3 here is CASNPGQGNIQYF. Here the CDR3 DNA reads TGTGCCAGTAACCCGGGACAGGGAAACATTCAGTACTTC. Drawing the rest from reference TRBV19 and TRBJ2-4, the complete variable domain is DGGITQSPKYLFRKEGQNVTLSCEQNLNHDAMYWYRQDPGQGLRLIYYSQIVNDFQKGDIAEGYSVSREKKESFPLTVTSAQKNPTAFYLCASNPGQGNIQYFGAGTRLSVL.

The chain has TRBV19 and TRBJ2-2; TRBD1 might be the D (5 bases). Germline CDR1 reads LNHDA; CDR2 reads SQIVND (reference sequence). The CDR3 extends over 15 amino acids. V lost 3 bases and J lost 0, with 8 bases in between. The CDR3 nucleotides are TGTGCCAGTAGTATTCGGACAACGAACACCGGGGAGCTGTTTTTT. Its translation is CASSIRTTNTGELFF. The whole variable domain, filled in from reference TRBV19 and TRBJ2-2, reads DGGITQSPKYLFRKEGQNVTLSCEQNLNHDAMYWYRQDPGQGLRLIYYSQIVNDFQKGDIAEGYSVSREKKESFPLTVTSAQKNPTAFYLCASSIRTTNTGELFFGEGSRLTVL.

This clone was seen only once. The chain combines TRBV5-1 with TRBJ2-1; weak D call: TRBD2 (5 bases). V gave up 6 bases and J gave up 2 bases, with 12 bases separating them. Per the germline V gene, CDR1 is SGHRS and CDR2 is YFSETQ. This CDR3 is built from 14 residues. The CDR3 coding sequence is TGCGCCAGCACGGCGGGCGGAACCTACAATGAGCAGTTCTTC. Its protein product is CASTAGGTYNEQFF.

This chain joins TRBV10-2 and TRBJ2-1, with TRBD1 matching over 7 bases. The CDR3 covers 12 residues. Germline-derived CDR1 and CDR2 are WSHSY and SAAADI. V gave up 5 bases and J gave up 11 bases; unmatched junction bases: 6. The DNA of the CDR3 is TGCGCCAGCAGTCTGGGACAGTCAAAGCAGTTCTTC. Protein sequence: CASSLGQSKQFF.

The chain employs TRBV5-1 and TRBJ1-1; weak D call: TRBD1 (5 bases). Trimming took off 0 bases at V and 3 bases at J, with 9 bases between the two ends. The CDR3 has 14 amino acids. Germline CDR1 and CDR2: SGHRS and YFSETQ. The DNA for the CDR3 is TGCGCCAGCAGCTTGGGACAGACCGACACTGAAGCTTTCTTT. It is translated as CASSLGQTDTEAFF.

This chain uses TRBV7-9 with TRBJ1-1; D is uncertain. The germline V gene has CDR1 SEHNR and CDR2 FQNEAQ (reference sequence). The CDR3 sequence is 15 residues long. V lost 4 bases to trimming and J lost 3 bases, with 15 bases between them. The CDR3 loop is CASSSPGERDTEAFF. DNA of the CDR3: TGTGCCAGCAGCTCGCCCGGGGAAAGAGACACTGAAGCTTTCTTT.

This chain uses TRBV7-3 with TRBJ2-2, with D unresolved. CDR3 length equals 14 residues. Trimming pared 1 base from V and 5 bases from J, leaving 8 bases between. Germline lookup yields CDR1 SGHTA and CDR2 FQGTGA. This CDR3 reads CASSLSHWTGELFF. DNA for the CDR3: TGTGCCAGCAGCTTAAGTCACTGGACCGGGGAGCTGTTTTTT.

The rearrangement links TRBV5-5 to TRBJ2-2, with 8 positions matching TRBD1. V trimming: 3 bases; J trimming: 6 bases; junction bases outside the gene matches: 4. The CDR3 totals 14 residues. CDR1 is SGHKS, CDR2 YYEKEE, per germline (reference sequence). The CDR3 region is CASSSIQGAGELFF. CDR3 nucleotide sequence: TGTGCCAGCAGCTCGATACAGGGGGCCGGGGAGCTGTTTTTT.

The chain recombines TRBV5-4 with TRBJ1-1; 7 positions match TRBD1. This CDR3 comprises 14 residues. Trimming cost V 5 bases and J 1 base; bases outside gene matches: 5. Germline-derived CDR1 and CDR2 are SGHNT and YYREEE (reference sequence). CDR3 sequence (DNA): TGTGCCAGCAGTAGAGACAGGGAGAACACTGAAGCTTTCTTT. Amino acids: CASSRDRENTEAFF.

The chain couples TRBV4-1 to TRBJ2-2, with 12 bases that match TRBD2. The germline CDR1 and CDR2 sequences are MGHRA and YSYEKL. The CDR3 runs to 18 residues. V lost 1 base to trimming and J lost 3 bases; unmatched junction nucleotides: 6. CDR3 coding DNA: TGCGCCAGCAGCCAAGGACCCGGGACTAGCGGGTACACCGGGGAGCTGTTTTTT. Encoded protein: CASSQGPGTSGYTGELFF.

The rearrangement uses TRBV7-6 and TRBJ2-1; D possibly corresponds to TRBD1 (6 bases). The CDR3 totals 10 residues. The V end was cut by 4 bases, the J end by 12 bases, with 7 bases between. Looked up from germline, CDR1 is SGHVS and CDR2 is FNYEAQ. CDR3 sequence: CASSSTGQFF. The DNA of the CDR3 is TGTGCCAGCAGCTCGACAGGGCAGTTCTTC.

The V and J genes are TRBV7-2 and TRBJ2-3; the D call may be TRBD1 or TRBD2 (6 bases each). V was clipped by 4 bases and J by 7 bases, with 12 bases between them. The CDR3 contains 13 residues. Germline-derived CDR1 and CDR2 are SGHTA and FQGNSA. As DNA, the CDR3 is TGTGCCAGCAGCTCCGGCGGGACACATACGCAGTATTTT. Translation gives CASSSGGTHTQYF.

Written as DNA, the CDR3 is TGTGCCAGCAGCCCCGGGACTACTAGCACAGATACGCAGTATTTT. This encodes CASSPGTTSTDTQYF. The chain has TRBV9 and TRBJ2-3; TRBD2 matches 7 bases. Germline V gene sequence: CDR1 SGDLS, CDR2 YYNGEE. Unmatched junction bases numbered 5, after V lost 4 bases and J lost 0 bases. CDR3 length: 15 residues.

About this clone itself: A junction boundary mismatches the germline segment, possibly from a read error. V is TRBV4-1 and J is TRBJ1-2; 7 nucleotides match TRBD1. The CDR3 is 14 amino acids. The germline V gene encodes CDR1 MGHRA and CDR2 YSYEKL. CDR3 DNA sequence: TGCGCCAGCAGCCAAGATTTGCTATTACAGGGGAGAGACTTC. Translated, it gives CASSQDLLLQGRDF.

In the case of this clone: This specimen includes other DNA sequences encoding the same CDR3. The chain uses TRBV7-9 and TRBJ2-7, with D tentatively TRBD1 (6 bases). Germline V gene sequence: CDR1 SEHNR, CDR2 FQNEAQ (reference sequence). The CDR3 runs to 12 residues. Trimming left V 2 bases short and J 7 bases short, with 9 bases between. The CDR3 loop reads CASSLSGDEQYF. CDR3 DNA sequence: TGTGCCAGCAGCTTATCAGGGGATGAGCAGTACTTC. Filled out from reference TRBV7-9 and TRBJ2-7, the complete variable domain reads DTGVSQNPRHKITKRGQNVTFRCDPISEHNRLYWYRQTLGQGPEFLTYFQNEAQLEKSRLLSDRFSAERPKGSFSTLEIQRTEQGDSAMYLCASSLSGDEQYFGPGTRLTVT.